These 31 T cell receptor beta chains were all obtained from the same sample, sequenced in a study of T-cell reconstitution after alpha-beta-depleted transplantation in children (dated by TCRdb to the mid-2010s). Library construction relied on PCR. This sample was sequenced with an Illumina HiSeq 2500. TCR libraries were prepared with molecular barcoding, using unique molecular identifiers to normalize TCRbeta repertoire quantification. TCRdb cleaned the public reads at Q25 with fastp, built clones with MiXCR and kept in-frame beta chains. Rows are unified per CDR3 protein, each entry keeping the most common DNA and genes. Recorded for this sample are 110,000 or so distinct CDR3 sequences; almost 6.5% of them occurred a single time. Roughly 25% of the sample goes to the ten largest clones. The treatment or condition label corresponds to: allogeneic hematopoietic cell transplantation with graft depleted of TCRalphabeta T cells and CD19 B cells.

Here the sequenced sample was PBMCs, mostly from graft donor cells, taken 360 days after TCRalphabeta/CD19-depleted stem cell transplant. All receptors derive from a male patient aged 2 to 10 who had a stem cell transplant for acute lymphoblastic leukemia, so the T cells may come from the graft donor.

Ten or more counts support this clonotype. The rearrangement joins TRBV9 to TRBJ2-1; 10 positions match TRBD2. Germline lookup yields CDR1 SGDLS and CDR2 YYNGEE. This CDR3 spans 14 amino acids. The junction had 3 bases not matched to a gene; V was cut back by 2 bases and J by 7 bases. CDR3 in amino acids: CASSVPGLANEQFF. The DNA for the CDR3 is TGTGCCAGCAGCGTCCCGGGACTAGCGAATGAGCAGTTCTTC.

This clonotype was observed at least ten times. The rearrangement links TRBV5-1 to TRBJ2-5; D gene ambiguous. CDR3 length: 16 residues. CDR1 is SGHRS and CDR2 is YFSETQ in the germline V gene. Trimming took off 1 base at V and 4 bases at J, with 17 bases between the two ends. The CDR3 loop is CASSLRPRVRTETQYF. Written as DNA, the CDR3 is TGCGCCAGCAGCTTGCGCCCCAGAGTGCGAACAGAGACCCAGTACTTC.

V is TRBV7-9 and J is TRBJ1-1; D is unclear. Germline lookup yields CDR1 SEHNR and CDR2 FQNEAQ (reference sequence). The CDR3 loop spans 12 amino acids. The ends were cut back, 6 bases at V and 2 bases at J, with 7 bases in the middle. The CDR3 coding sequence is TGTGCCAGCAGGCCCATTAACACTGAAGCTTTCTTT. Its protein product is CASRPINTEAFF.

There are many counts of this clonotype. The rearrangement links TRBV7-9 to TRBJ2-4; 10 bases fit TRBD1. Germline CDR1 reads SEHNR; CDR2 reads FQNEAQ (reference sequence). The V segment lost 5 bases and the J segment 3 bases; nucleotides outside the gene matches: 7. The CDR3 has 16 residues. CDR3 sequence (DNA): TGTGCCAGCAGCGAGGGGACAGGGGCTATCAAAAACATTCAGTACTTC. It encodes CASSEGTGAIKNIQYF.

This clonotype came up a few times. The chain combines TRBV7-2 with TRBJ2-1; 8 nucleotides agree with TRBD2. Germline values: CDR1 SGHTA, CDR2 FQGNSA. This CDR3 comprises 15 residues. With V trimmed by 4 bases and J by 9 bases, 11 bases remained unmatched. CDR3 sequence (DNA): TGTGCCAGCAGCTCCCGGGGGTGGCGGGAGGTTGAGCAGTTCTTC. Amino acids: CASSSRGWREVEQFF.

A few counts support this clonotype. CDR3 amino acids: CSASLGSSYNSPLHF. CDR3 nucleotide sequence: TGCAGTGCTAGTTTGGGGAGCTCCTATAATTCACCCCTCCACTTT. The V gene is TRBV20-1, the J gene TRBJ1-6; D call uncertain. V dropped 3 bases and J dropped 0 bases, with 9 bases sitting between them. This CDR3 comprises 15 residues. The V gene's germline CDR1 is DFQATT and CDR2 SNEGSKA (reference sequence).

The rearrangement uses TRBV28 and TRBJ2-3; 8 nucleotides align to TRBD1. The V and J ends lost 4 bases and 4 bases, in that order; junction bases with no gene match: 7. The germline CDR1 and CDR2 sequences are MDHEN and SYDVKM. This CDR3 contains 15 residues. The CDR3 here is CASSSGQGGADTQYF. The DNA for the CDR3 is TGTGCCAGCAGTTCTGGACAGGGTGGAGCAGATACGCAGTATTTT. Using reference TRBV28 and TRBJ2-3 for the parts outside the CDR3, the full variable domain is DVKVTQSSRYLVKRTGEKVFLECVQDMDHENMFWYRQDPGLGLRLIYFSYDVKMKEKGDIPEGYSVSREKKERFSLILESASTNQTSMYLCASSSGQGGADTQYFGPGTRLTVL.

This clonotype has a count of ten or more. The rearrangement links TRBV12-3 or TRBV12-4 to TRBJ2-5; no clear D. V was shortened by 4 bases and J by 5 bases, with 17 bases between the two germline ends. The length of the CDR3 is 15 residues. The CDR3 coding sequence is TGTGCCAGCAGTTCCCCCAGTTGGGTCGGGGAGACCCAGTACTTC. Its translation: CASSSPSWVGETQYF.

This clonotype was counted ten times or more. A read error may account for a junction end that differs from germline. This chain links TRBV7-2 with TRBJ2-1, with 10 nucleotides matching TRBD2. Germline loops: CDR1 SGHTA, CDR2 FQGNSA. The CDR3 spans 14 residues. The CDR3 DNA reads as TGTGCCAGCAGCCTAGCGGGAGACTACAATGAGCAGTTCTTC. It encodes CASSLAGDYNEQFF. Looking up the rest from reference TRBV7-2 and TRBJ2-1 gives the full variable domain: GAGVSQSPSNKVTEKGKDVELRCDPISGHTALYWYRQSLGQGLEFLIYFQGNSAPDKSGLPSDRFSAERTGGSVSTLTIQRTQQEDSAVYLCASSLAGDYNEQFFGPGTRLTVL.

The V gene is TRBV27, the J gene TRBJ2-1; 8 positions agree with TRBD2. J was trimmed by 2 bases and V by 7 bases; bases with no gene match: 4. The CDR3 is 14 residues long. Germline CDR1 MNHEY, CDR2 SMNVEV (reference sequence). In DNA, the CDR3 is TGTGCCAGCACCGCGGGACTAGCCTACAATGAGCAGTTCTTC. Translated, it gives CASTAGLAYNEQFF.

The rearrangement links TRBV9 to TRBJ2-1; weak D call: TRBD2 (6 bases). CDR3 length: 15 amino acids. Trimming removed 4 bases at V and 0 bases at J, with 11 bases between. Germline CDR1 SGDLS, CDR2 YYNGEE. The CDR3 loop reads CASSRGRSSYNEQFF. The CDR3 DNA reads TGTGCCAGCAGCCGGGGGAGGAGCTCCTACAATGAGCAGTTCTTC. Full variable domain (missing parts from reference TRBV9 and TRBJ2-1): DSGVTQTPKHLITATGQRVTLRCSPRSGDLSVYWYQQSLDQGLQFLIQYYNGEERAKGNILERFSAQQFPDLHSELNLSSLELGDSALYFCASSRGRSSYNEQFFGPGTRLTVL.

This clonotype was picked up a small number of times. V usage is TRBV7-2 and J usage is TRBJ2-1; 14 bases map to TRBD2. The CDR3 is made up of 16 amino acids. Germline CDR1 reads SGHTA; CDR2 reads FQGNSA. V dropped 1 base and J dropped 7; count of bases not matched to a gene: 3. CDR3 coding DNA: TGTGCCAGCAGCTTAGGACTAGCGGGGGGGAGAAATGAGCAGTTCTTC. Its protein product is CASSLGLAGGRNEQFF.

This clonotype was detected many times. In DNA, the CDR3 is TGTGCCACCAGTGATAACGGGGAGAGGACAGATACGCAGTATTTT. Residues: CATSDNGERTDTQYF. The chain carries TRBV24-1 and TRBJ2-3, with D perhaps matching TRBD2 (5 bases). V gave up 3 bases and J gave up 3 bases, with 12 bases separating them. This CDR3 is 15 amino acids long. CDR1 KGHDR and CDR2 SFDVKD come from the germline V gene.

A few counts support this clonotype. V is TRBV7-9 and J is TRBJ2-2, with 9 bases matching TRBD2. V was pared by 3 bases and J by 1 base, with 3 bases of the junction left unmatched. Germline-derived CDR1 and CDR2 are SEHNR and FQNEAQ (reference sequence). There are 16 residues in the CDR3. The CDR3 region is CASSFPTSGNTGELFF. For the CDR3, the DNA is TGTGCCAGCAGCTTCCCGACTAGCGGGAACACCGGGGAGCTGTTTTTT. Using reference TRBV7-9 and TRBJ2-2 for the parts outside the CDR3, the full variable domain is DTGVSQNPRHKITKRGQNVTFRCDPISEHNRLYWYRQTLGQGPEFLTYFQNEAQLEKSRLLSDRFSAERPKGSFSTLEIQRTEQGDSAMYLCASSFPTSGNTGELFFGEGSRLTVL.

The chain employs TRBV7-2 and TRBJ2-7; 9 nucleotides align to TRBD2. The CDR3 runs to 16 residues. J was trimmed by 1 base and V by 5 bases; bases with no gene match: 9. Germline V gene lookup returns CDR1 SGHTA and CDR2 FQGNSA. CDR3 in amino acids: CASSVRRGRGSYEQYF. Here the CDR3 DNA reads TGTGCCAGCAGCGTTCGACGCGGGAGGGGATCCTACGAGCAGTACTTC.

This clonotype was detected ten times or more. This chain links TRBV4-3 with TRBJ2-5, with D possibly matching TRBD1 (6 bases). CDR1 and CDR2 from the germline V gene are LGHNA and YSLEER. V was trimmed by 0 bases and J by 5 bases, leaving 10 bases between them. The CDR3 contains 14 residues. CDR3 bases: TGCGCCAGCAGCCAAGATCCCAGGGGTGAGACCCAGTACTTC. It encodes CASSQDPRGETQYF.

Ten or more counts support this clonotype. The rearrangement links TRBV5-1 to TRBJ1-1; D might be TRBD1 (5 bases). Trimming shortened V by 0 bases and J by 5 bases, and 8 bases separated the two germline ends. The CDR3 runs to 13 residues. In germline, CDR1 is SGHRS, CDR2 YFSETQ. CDR3 in amino acids: CASSLDRGTEAFF. The CDR3 DNA reads as TGCGCCAGCAGCTTGGATAGGGGAACTGAAGCTTTCTTT.

This clonotype has at least ten counts. This chain's CDR3 is CASSQRKGFTEAFF. DNA for the CDR3: TGCGCCAGCAGTCAGAGGAAAGGCTTCACGGAAGCTTTCTTT. The chain carries TRBV4-3 and TRBJ1-1; no firm D call. The V gene lost 6 bases and the J gene lost 8 bases, with 19 bases spanning the gap. The CDR3 consists of 14 residues. The germline CDR1 and CDR2 sequences are LGHNA and YSLEER.

This clonotype has more than one count but fewer than ten. The chain links TRBV30 to TRBJ2-1; D perhaps matches TRBD2 (5 bases). V lost 3 bases to trimming and J lost 4 bases, with 10 bases between them. The CDR3 is made up of 13 amino acids. Germline values: CDR1 GTSNPN, CDR2 SVGIG (reference sequence). The CDR3 reads CAWSPGSYNEQFF. The DNA of the CDR3 is TGTGCCTGGAGCCCGGGGAGTTACAATGAGCAGTTCTTC. Filled out from reference TRBV30 and TRBJ2-1, the complete variable domain reads SQTIHQWPATLVQPVGSPLSLECTVEGTSNPNLYWYRQAAGRGLQLLFYSVGIGQISSEVPQNLSASRPQDRQFILSSKKLLLSDSGFYLCAWSPGSYNEQFFGPGTRLTVL.

This clonotype was detected only once. The chain recombines TRBV24-1 with TRBJ2-1; D not certain. V lost 4 bases and J lost 0, with 12 bases in between. Germline V CDR1 and CDR2: KGHDR, SFDVKD. The CDR3 is 16 residues long. The CDR3: CATSESTRSSYNEQFF. For the CDR3, the DNA is TGTGCCACCAGTGAGTCAACAAGAAGCTCCTACAATGAGCAGTTCTTC.

This clonotype came up many times. The J gene is TRBJ2-4, the V gene TRBV7-9, with D maybe TRBD1 (7 bases). Trimming removed 7 bases from V and 0 bases from J, with 10 bases in between. The CDR3 totals 14 residues. CDR1 and CDR2 from the germline V gene are SEHNR and FQNEAQ (reference sequence). CDR3 coding DNA: TGTGCCAGCACCCAGGGGGGAGCCAAAAACATTCAGTACTTC. The encoded protein is CASTQGGAKNIQYF.

The J gene is TRBJ2-1, the V gene TRBV20-1, with TRBD2 matching over 7 bases. V gave up 1 base and J gave up 7 bases; unmatched junction bases: 13. Per germline, CDR1 DFQATT and CDR2 SNEGSKA (reference sequence). The CDR3 sequence is 16 residues long. As DNA, the CDR3 is TGCAGTGCTAGAGTCATGAATGGGTGGGGGGGTAATGAGCAGTTCTTC. Protein: CSARVMNGWGGNEQFF.

This clonotype has more than one count but fewer than ten. The chain employs TRBV10-3 and TRBJ2-2, with TRBD2 identical over 11 bases. CDR1 and CDR2 (germline): ENHRY, SYGVKD. The CDR3 runs to 15 residues. The ends lost 2 bases at V and 5 bases at J; junction bases unmatched: 1. The DNA of the CDR3 is TGTGCCATCAGTGAGACTAGCGGGAGTACCGGGGAGCTGTTTTTT. Amino acid sequence: CAISETSGSTGELFF.

The V gene is TRBV5-6, the J gene TRBJ1-2; D perhaps matches TRBD1 (5 bases). This CDR3 has 13 amino acids. Germline values: CDR1 SGHDT, CDR2 YYEEEE. V lost 0 bases and J 6 bases, leaving 9 bases between the germline ends. The chain's CDR3 is CASSLGDRNGYTF. Here the CDR3 DNA reads TGTGCCAGCAGCTTGGGAGACAGAAATGGCTACACCTTC.

This clonotype was picked up a small number of times. This sequence joins TRBV7-8 and TRBJ1-1, with D possibly TRBD1 on 6 matching bases. The V end was cut by 4 bases, the J end by 5 bases, with 20 bases between. CDR1 is SGHVS and CDR2 is FQNEAQ in the germline V gene. The CDR3 runs to 16 residues. In DNA form, the CDR3 reads TGTGCCAGCAGCTCTCTTGCAGGTACAGGGAGGACTGAAGCTTTCTTT. This codes for CASSSLAGTGRTEAFF.

This clonotype was picked up many times. This CDR3 reads CASSGNPRYEQYF. CDR3 bases: TGCGCCAGCAGTGGGAATCCCCGGTACGAGCAGTACTTC. This chain connects TRBV10-2 to TRBJ2-7, with D unresolved. The CDR3 extends over 13 amino acids. With 4 bases removed from V and 4 bases from J, the gap between germline ends came to 11 bases. The germline CDR1 and CDR2 sequences are WSHSY and SAAADI.

This clonotype was observed many times. This chain joins TRBV3-1 and TRBJ2-2, with 7 positions matching TRBD2. From germline, CDR1 is LGHDT and CDR2 YNNKEL (reference sequence). The CDR3 spans 15 residues. V lost 2 bases, J lost 4 bases, and 4 bases stayed unmatched. This chain's CDR3 is CASSQRGGLTGELFF. CDR3 DNA sequence: TGTGCCAGCAGCCAACGCGGGGGTCTCACCGGGGAGCTGTTTTTT.

This clonotype appeared many times. For the CDR3, the DNA is TGTGCCACCAGTGATTTGGGGACAGGCTACACCTTC. Translation: CATSDLGTGYTF. The chain links TRBV24-1 to TRBJ1-2; D possibly corresponds to TRBD1 (6 bases). CDR1 and CDR2 from the germline V gene are KGHDR and SFDVKD. V was clipped by 0 bases and J by 8 bases, with 6 bases between them. CDR3 length: 12 residues.

This clonotype was found many times. The chain is built from TRBV20-1 and TRBJ2-3, with 8 nucleotides matching TRBD2. CDR3 size: 14 residues. V dropped 5 bases and J dropped 1; count of bases not matched to a gene: 5. CDR1 is DFQATT and CDR2 is SNEGSKA in the germline V gene (reference sequence). The DNA for the CDR3 is TGCAGTGCTCCGACGGGAGGGCGCACAGATACGCAGTATTTT. It encodes CSAPTGGRTDTQYF.

This clonotype was counted many times. In DNA, the CDR3 is TGCAGCGTTGTAGAGGGGCATGAGCAGTTCTTC. Translation: CSVVEGHEQFF. The rearrangement joins TRBV29-1 to TRBJ2-1, with D perhaps being TRBD1 or TRBD2 (5 bases each). Germline CDR1 reads SQVTM; CDR2 reads ANQGSEA. The CDR3 runs to 11 residues. Trimming stripped 4 bases from V and 8 bases from J, with 9 bases between.

This clonotype was counted between two and nine times. V usage is TRBV3-1 and J usage is TRBJ2-2; D unresolved. Germline loops: CDR1 LGHDT, CDR2 YNNKEL (reference sequence). Between the trimmed V and J ends, which lost 1 base and 6 bases, there was a span of 3 bases. This CDR3 contains 12 residues. This CDR3 is CASSQGAGELFF. As DNA, the CDR3 is TGTGCCAGCAGCCAAGGAGCCGGGGAGCTGTTTTTT.